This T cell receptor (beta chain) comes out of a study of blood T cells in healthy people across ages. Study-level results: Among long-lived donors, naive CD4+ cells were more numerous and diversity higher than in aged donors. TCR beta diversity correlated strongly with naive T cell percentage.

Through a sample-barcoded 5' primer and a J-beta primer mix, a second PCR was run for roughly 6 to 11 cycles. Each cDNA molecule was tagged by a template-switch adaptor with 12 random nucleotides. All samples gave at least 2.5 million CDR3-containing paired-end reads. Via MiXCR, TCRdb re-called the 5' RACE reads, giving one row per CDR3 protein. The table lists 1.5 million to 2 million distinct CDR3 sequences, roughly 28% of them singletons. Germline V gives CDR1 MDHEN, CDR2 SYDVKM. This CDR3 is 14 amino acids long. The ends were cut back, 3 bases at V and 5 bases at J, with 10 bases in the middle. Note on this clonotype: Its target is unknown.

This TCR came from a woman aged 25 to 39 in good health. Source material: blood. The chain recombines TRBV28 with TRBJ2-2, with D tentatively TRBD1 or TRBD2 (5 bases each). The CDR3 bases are TGTGCCAGCAGTTTTGAGGGGCAGACCGGGGAGCTGTTTTTT. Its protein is CASSFEGQTGELFF.